The TCR beta chain described here comes from a study of blood T cell repertoires in COVID-19. On the study more broadly: The United States, Italy and Spain supplied acute and convalescent COVID-19 samples.

CDR1 DFQATT and CDR2 SNEGSKA come from the germline V gene (reference sequence). Trimming removed 3 bases at V and 4 bases at J, with 12 bases between. CDR3 length equals 13 residues. Authors' methods: How many nucleated cells were present was estimated from reference gene primer amplification. Libraries were prepared by immunoSEQ multiplex PCR; TCRdb keeps only in-frame clonotypes and omits some of them. From that table come the V and J calls and clone size; the DNA was used to work out D and trimming. Here the sample spans some 300,000 clones, roughly 90% being singletons. Donors were grouped by their self-reported clinical history. All recovered Cohort 3 donors got two negative PCRs, got clearance, or saw symptom resolution.

The TCR originated in a woman aged 30 to 39 who had recovered from COVID-19. Sequences were obtained from PBMCs or T cells enriched from blood (not recorded which). The rearrangement uses TRBV20-1 and TRBJ1-1, with D possibly TRBD1 on 5 matching bases. In nucleotides, the CDR3 is TGCAGTGCTAGTTCGTTGGGGCTCACTGAAGCTTTCTTT. It encodes CSASSLGLTEAFF.